This T cell receptor (beta chain) was captured in a study of identical twins (dated by TCRdb to the mid-2010s). Looking at the study overall: The study deep-sequenced TCR alpha and beta repertoires from monozygotic twins, unrelated adults of various ages and cord blood to test whether fetal clonotypes persist. To rule out contamination, the twin experiments were replicated at different times with different library preparation protocols. General conclusions and limits of the study: Fewer insertions were carried by abundant cord blood beta clonotypes; a weaker similar trend was observed in young adult naive repertoires, while no such trend was observed in memory repertoires. A weaker excess of twin sharing was found in beta out-of-frame sequences because the signal-to-noise ratio was lowered by fewer shared sequences. Zero-insertion analyses could be partly confounded by invariant T cells such as MAIT and iNKT, although diverse VJ usage argued against such confounding for most clonotypes. Because the same donors could not be followed over many years, the conclusions depended on cross-sectional statistical analysis. In monozygotic twins, recombination models systematically underestimated out-of-frame TCR alpha sharing, but the models matched the sharing seen between unrelated individuals. Out-of-frame TCR alpha sequences shared between twins showed an excess of low generation-probability sequences compared with coincidental sharing between unrelated individuals.

Only healthy Caucasian donors were included. Three unrelated non-twin adults were also sequenced: a male aged 18 to 30, a male aged 50 to 59 and a female aged 50 to 59. Miltenyi CD45RO+ enrichment and human naive T-cell isolation kits were used to isolate memory (CD45RO+) and naive T cells from PBMC. The germline V gene yields SGDLS for CDR1 and YYNGEE for CDR2. The CDR3 goes from the cysteine to the phenylalanine over 17 residues. Just the 51-base CDR3 DNA is kept, in frame starting at base 1. The table lists this clonotype with a count of one. Its antigen is unknown. A junction boundary mismatches the germline segment, possibly from a read error. Library preparation employed 5' RACE. The sequencing machine was an Illumina HiSeq 2000. Template switching added a universal primer binding site, and the final cDNA carried a unique molecular identifier that allowed TCR cDNA molecules to be counted accurately. Specific primers in the conserved constant-segment region were used to synthesize first-strand cDNA for the TCR alpha and beta chains. Each cDNA library was double barcoded, with a SMART-Mk sample barcode plus Illumina barcodes, to control for contamination. Two successive PCR steps introduced TruSeq adapter sequences along with Illumina sample barcodes. The Illumina HiSeq platform was used with custom primers to sequence TCR alpha and beta cDNA libraries. The paper's data handling went like this. Raw reads were processed with MiGEC to extract unique molecular identifiers, and MiXCR was used to determine CDR3 positions. Recombination models were inferred per individual with the repgenHMM and IGoR tools using an EM algorithm. Shared clonotype analysis was performed with the tcR package in R, normalizing sharing by the product of cloneset sizes. To study raw recombination free of thymic and clonal selection effects, out-of-frame nonproductive sequences were analyzed. The public reads were quality trimmed at Q25 with fastp and then assembled into clones with MiXCR by TCRdb, keeping productive beta chains. Entries that share a CDR3 protein sequence are merged under the most common genes and DNA. The V and J calls shown here were made by TCRdb, not taken from the authors' results. This sample is represented by about 450,000 distinct CDR3 sequences; roughly 20% of them were singletons. 10% to 15% of the sample belongs to the ten largest clones.

The sequence derives from a man aged 50 to 60 in good health. Sequencing input: naive T cells sorted from blood. This sample's cell subset or site label indicates: cells isolated with a human naive T-cell isolation kit. The chain is made from TRBV9 and TRBJ2-2; the central 7 bases match TRBD1. The DNA is TGTGCCAGCAGCCCATACGCCGGGACAGAGAACACCAGGGAGCTGTTTTTT. This is translated as CASSPYAGTENTRELFF.